This paragraph covers one T cell receptor beta chain sequence. Its antigen is not known. Deep-resolution sequencing targeted hundreds of thousands of T cell genomes in pre-culture CD4+ samples. This table comes from immunoSEQ multiplex PCR, and its TCRdb copy is limited to in-frame clones, with some not included. Of over 100,000 clones in the sample, nearly 95% were seen once. The data were obtained in a study of T cell repertoires and HLA-DP antigens. For the study at large: One stimulator alloantigen differed from self by one groove amino acid; the other by ten. Donors were two male and one female, aged 18-to-29 to 60-to-69.

Germline CDR1 reads MDHEN; CDR2 reads SYDVKM. This CDR3 spans 15 amino acids. V lost 4 bases and J 0 bases, leaving 12 bases between the germline ends. The clonotype originates from a woman younger than 35 in good health and CMV-seronegative. Sequenced material: CD4+ T cells from PBMCs. V usage is TRBV28 and J usage is TRBJ2-5, with a tentative D call TRBD2 (6 bases). Written as DNA, the CDR3 is TGTGCCAGCAGTTCGGGGGAACTGTACCAAGAGACCCAGTACTTC. Its translation is CASSSGELYQETQYF.